Listed below are T cell receptor beta chains from one sample, sequenced in a study of cytomegalovirus exposure and HLA in healthy donors. Repertoires were generated with immunoSEQ multiplex PCR, while TCRdb's copy carries only in-frame clones and drops some. The sample lists fewer than 200,000 clones, around nine tenths occurring once. The sequencing input was PBMCs. The receptors were sampled from a woman aged 30 to 39 in good health and CMV-seronegative. CDR3s include the opening cysteine and the closing phenylalanine or tryptophan. The D gene is left open where the match is weak. The size of a clone is reported for some rows only, either as once, few or many, or as a class for expanded clones.

clone_size j_call v_call d_call cdr3_aa cdr3_nt
- TRBJ1-1 TRBV2 TRBD1 CASIGGQVGTEAFF TGTGCCAGCATCGGAGGACAGGTTGGCACTGAAGCTTTCTTT
- TRBJ1-1 TRBV6-6 TRBD1 CASSYGGTGERTEAFF TGTGCCAGCAGTTACGGGGGGACAGGAGAAAGAACTGAAGCTTTCTTT
- TRBJ2-7 TRBV4-1 TRBD2 CASSQDGGVGAYEQYF TGCGCCAGCAGCCAAGACGGGGGGGTAGGGGCCTACGAGCAGTACTTC
- TRBJ1-1 TRBV11-2 - CASSLDLGGTEAFF TGTGCCAGCAGCTTAGATCTGGGGGGCACTGAAGCTTTCTTT
few TRBJ1-3 TRBV4-3 - CASKPGAGNTIYF TGCGCCAGTAAACCAGGGGCAGGAAACACCATATATTTT
- TRBJ1-2 TRBV6-1 - CASSAGTSYGYTF TGCGCCAGCAGCGCCGGGACAAGTTATGGCTACACCTTC
- TRBJ2-5 TRBV9 - CASSVGGGDQETQYF TGTGCCAGCAGCGTAGGAGGGGGGGACCAAGAGACCCAGTACTTC
- TRBJ2-6 TRBV5-8 TRBD1 CASSWDRDSPYYPGANVLTF TGTGCCAGCAGCTGGGACCGGGACAGCCCTTATTACCCTGGGGCCAACGTCCTGACTTTC
- TRBJ2-7 TRBV29-1 - CSVGWTPVGGEQYF TGCAGCGTTGGGTGGACCCCGGTTGGGGGCGAGCAGTACTTC
once TRBJ1-2 TRBV7-9 - CASSLADGRESGYTF TGTGCCAGCAGCTTAGCCGATGGCAGGGAAAGTGGCTACACCTTC
- TRBJ2-2 TRBV7-6 TRBD1 CASSLIQGSGELFF TGTGCCAGCAGCTTAATACAGGGGAGCGGGGAGCTGTTTTTT
- TRBJ1-2 TRBV7-6 - CASSPGRLFDGYTF TGTGCCAGCAGCCCCGGTCGGTTATTTGATGGCTACACCTTC
- TRBJ1-4 TRBV6-1 - CASGRATNEKLFF TGTGCCAGCGGGCGCGCAACTAATGAAAAACTGTTTTTT
- TRBJ2-2 TRBV28 TRBD2 CASSLSREGTGELFF TGTGCCAGCAGTTTATCGCGGGAGGGGACCGGGGAGCTGTTTTTT
- TRBJ2-2 TRBV7-2 - CASSFTDTHRELFF TGTGCCAGCAGCTTTACGGACACCCACCGGGAGCTGTTTTTT
- TRBJ2-7 TRBV11-2 TRBD1 CASSSGTGDYEQYF TGTGCCAGCAGCTCAGGGACAGGGGACTACGAGCAGTACTTC
once TRBJ1-1 TRBV5-6 TRBD1 CASSRTGGGDEAFF TGTGCCAGCAGCCGGACAGGGGGCGGCGATGAAGCTTTCTTT
- TRBJ1-2 TRBV27 - CASSPSGMPPLSYGYTF TGTGCCAGCAGTCCTTCGGGGATGCCCCCTCTGAGCTATGGCTACACCTTC